One and the same sample provided the 26 T cell receptor beta chains below, sequenced in a study of response to subunit inactivated influenza vaccine. TCRdb processed the RT-PCR reads anew with MiXCR; each CDR3 protein has one entry. The sample holds under 750,000 distinct CDR3 sequences, approximately 12% seen once. The sequencing here drew on PBMCs from blood, taken on the day of vaccination. Source of these receptors: a man aged 45-60 years who received an inactivated influenza vaccine.

This clonotype was seen a few times. The V call is TRBV27, the J call TRBJ2-7; TRBD2 agrees at 8 bases. Trimming removed 2 bases from V and 5 bases from J; junction bases left unmatched: 20. Per the germline V gene, CDR1 is MNHEY and CDR2 is SMNVEV (reference sequence). CDR3 size: 19 residues. The CDR3 is CASSLIPNRRGRPENEQYF. CDR3 in DNA: TGTGCCAGCAGTTTAATCCCAAATCGGCGCGGGAGGCCAGAGAACGAGCAGTACTTC.

The chain combines TRBV4-1 with TRBJ2-2; no firm D call. Germline CDR1 reads MGHRA; CDR2 reads YSYEKL. The CDR3 loop spans 15 amino acids. Between the trimmed V and J ends, which lost 1 base and 1 base, there was a span of 7 bases. The CDR3 loop is CASSQVLKNTGELFF. In nucleotides, the CDR3 is TGCGCCAGCAGCCAAGTCCTTAAGAACACCGGGGAGCTGTTTTTT.

Only a few counts were recorded for this clonotype. This chain joins TRBV11-2 and TRBJ2-3; the match to TRBD2 covers 7 bases. Trimming took 2 bases from V and 6 from J; bases not matched to a gene: 11. There are 16 residues in the CDR3. Germline V gene sequence: CDR1 SGHAT, CDR2 FQNNGV. Written as DNA, the CDR3 is TGTGCCAGCAGCTTATTTGGGCTAGCGGAGTCCGATACGCAGTATTTT. It is translated as CASSLFGLAESDTQYF.

This clonotype has a count of ten or more. This chain connects TRBV3-1 to TRBJ2-7, with D hard to call. V lost 3 bases and J lost 1, with 4 bases in between. The germline V gene has CDR1 LGHDT and CDR2 YNNKEL (reference sequence). This CDR3 contains 12 residues. In nucleotides, the CDR3 is TGTGCCAGCAGCCAGGCTTCCTACGAGCAGTACTTC. Protein sequence: CASSQASYEQYF.

This clonotype appeared a few times. V is TRBV12-3 or TRBV12-4 and J is TRBJ2-5; TRBD1 aligns across 10 bases. This CDR3 is 18 amino acids long. J was trimmed by 1 base and V by 0 bases; bases with no gene match: 8. The DNA of the CDR3 is TGTGCCAGCAGTTTAGCGCTGGACAGGGGGGTTTTCCAAGAGACCCAGTACTTC. Residues: CASSLALDRGVFQETQYF.

In its sample, this clonotype was seen a few times. V gene TRBV7-2 combines with J gene TRBJ2-2, with TRBD2 matching 15 bases. CDR3 length: 22 residues. Germline assignment: CDR1 SGHTA and CDR2 FQGNSA. Trimming took 3 bases from V and 7 from J; bases not matched to a gene: 21. CDR3 loop: CASSFPRVRTSGRAEVFGELFF. The CDR3 DNA sequence: TGTGCCAGCAGCTTTCCCCGCGTCCGGACTAGCGGGAGGGCCGAGGTCTTCGGGGAGCTGTTTTTT. Drawing the rest from reference TRBV7-2 and TRBJ2-2, the complete variable domain is GAGVSQSPSNKVTEKGKDVELRCDPISGHTALYWYRQSLGQGLEFLIYFQGNSAPDKSGLPSDRFSAERTGGSVSTLTIQRTQQEDSAVYLCASSFPRVRTSGRAEVFGELFFGEGSRLTVL.

The chain employs TRBV20-1 and TRBJ2-7, with 10 bases lining up with TRBD1. Germline-derived CDR1 and CDR2 are DFQATT and SNEGSKA (reference sequence). V trimming: 6 bases; J trimming: 2 bases; junction bases outside the gene matches: 7. This CDR3 has 14 amino acids. In nucleotides, the CDR3 is TGCAGTGCAGCCGGGACAGGGGATCCCTACGAGCAGTACTTC. This translates into CSAAGTGDPYEQYF.

The gene calls are TRBV12-3 or TRBV12-4 and TRBJ2-7; D is possibly TRBD1 or TRBD2 (5 bases each). V was trimmed by 6 bases and J by 3 bases, leaving 15 bases between them. The CDR3 spans 14 residues. CDR3 in amino acids: CASRRSGDVYEQYF. In nucleotides, the CDR3 is TGTGCCAGCAGAAGGAGTGGGGACGTCTACGAGCAGTACTTC.

V usage is TRBV20-1 and J usage is TRBJ2-5; 8 bases map to TRBD2. V was clipped by 2 bases and J by 5 bases; unmatched bases: 10. There are 15 residues in the CDR3. The germline gives CDR1 DFQATT, CDR2 SNEGSKA (reference sequence). The CDR3 DNA reads TGCAGTGCTAGAAAGTACCTTGGCGGGAGGGAGACCCAGTACTTC. Its protein product is CSARKYLGGRETQYF.

J is TRBJ2-1 and V is TRBV12-3 or TRBV12-4; 12 nucleotides align to TRBD2. This CDR3 has 15 residues. The J segment lost 7 bases and the V segment lost 4 bases, leaving 5 bases of the junction unmatched. CDR3 sequence: CASSSRTSGTNEQFF. Here the CDR3 DNA reads TGTGCCAGCAGTTCCCGGACTAGCGGGACAAATGAGCAGTTCTTC.

The sample holds many counts of this clonotype. The CDR3 nucleotides are TGTGCCACCTCGGAGAGGGGGGATTCACCCCTCCACTTT. Amino acid sequence: CATSERGDSPLHF. The chain carries TRBV12-3 or TRBV12-4 and TRBJ1-6, with a possible D match to TRBD1 (6 bases). V dropped 10 bases and J dropped 8 bases, with 15 bases sitting between them. The CDR3 has 13 amino acids.

The gene calls are TRBV4-3 and TRBJ1-1; D possibly corresponds to TRBD1 (5 bases). V shed 0 bases and J shed 0 bases, with 11 bases lying between them. The CDR3 length is 16 residues. CDR1 and CDR2 (germline): LGHNA, YSLEER. This CDR3 reads CASSQDLGVMNTEAFF. Written as DNA, the CDR3 is TGCGCCAGCAGCCAAGACCTGGGGGTTATGAACACTGAAGCTTTCTTT.

The V gene is TRBV5-6, the J gene TRBJ1-1; the D is unclear. CDR3 size: 13 residues. Trimming left V 6 bases short and J 4 bases short, with 13 bases between. Germline values: CDR1 SGHDT, CDR2 YYEEEE. The CDR3 loop is CASTPAWGTEAFF. CDR3 in DNA: TGTGCCAGCACCCCGGCCTGGGGCACTGAAGCTTTCTTT.

The V gene is TRBV6-5, the J gene TRBJ2-2; TRBD2 is a possible D gene (6 bases). Germline values: CDR1 MNHEY, CDR2 SVGAGI. The CDR3 has 17 residues. V was pared by 2 bases and J by 5 bases, with 18 bases between. In DNA form, the CDR3 reads TGTGCCAGCAGTTACCCCGAGCGGAGGGTGCGTACCGGGGAGCTGTTTTTT. As protein: CASSYPERRVRTGELFF.

The J gene is TRBJ2-2, the V gene TRBV7-6, with D tentatively TRBD2 (5 bases). V was pared by 5 bases and J by 4 bases, with 14 bases between. This CDR3 spans 15 amino acids. From germline, CDR1 is SGHVS and CDR2 FNYEAQ. CDR3: CASSPPDLSTGELFF. CDR3 bases: TGTGCCAGCAGCCCCCCGGACTTGTCCACCGGGGAGCTGTTTTTT. Combining the CDR3 with reference TRBV7-6 and TRBJ2-2 gives the whole variable domain GAGVSQSPRYKVTKRGQDVALRCDPISGHVSLYWYRQALGQGPEFLTYFNYEAQQDKSGLPNDRFSAERPEGSISTLTIQRTEQRDSAMYRCASSPPDLSTGELFFGEGSRLTVL.

Comment on this clonotype: Germline and junction disagree at one end, which may indicate a read error. CDR3 residues: CASIQDLWGWNQPQHF. CDR3 DNA sequence: TGCGCCAGCATCCAAGATCTCTGGGGCTGGAATCAGCCCCAGCATTTT. V usage is TRBV4-3 and J usage is TRBJ1-5; tentatively, D is TRBD1 (5 bases). The CDR3 sequence is 16 residues long. CDR1 LGHNA and CDR2 YSLEER come from the germline V gene.

The genes are TRBV12-3 or TRBV12-4 and TRBJ2-7; TRBD2 might be the D (6 bases). V was cut by 8 bases and J by 0 bases, with 14 bases left in between. This CDR3 has 14 amino acids. CDR3 DNA sequence: TGTGCCAGCTCCATGGGACTGAGCTCCTACGAGCAGTACTTC. Translation gives CASSMGLSSYEQYF.

This clonotype was picked up a small number of times. The genes are TRBV7-2 and TRBJ2-1, with TRBD2 as a possible D gene (5 bases). Germline V gene sequence: CDR1 SGHTA, CDR2 FQGNSA. The CDR3 is 16 residues long. V lost 1 base and J 0 bases, leaving 10 bases between the germline ends. CDR3: CASSLVGSDSYNEQFF. CDR3 DNA: TGTGCCAGCAGCTTAGTCGGTAGCGACTCCTACAATGAGCAGTTCTTC.

This chain connects TRBV12-3 or TRBV12-4 to TRBJ2-1; 10 bases match TRBD1. V trimming: 6 bases; J trimming: 10 bases; junction bases outside the gene matches: 9. The CDR3 extends over 14 amino acids. The CDR3 DNA follows: TGTGCCAGCAGGTTCGGACAGGGGGGGATCGAGCAGTTCTTC. It yields the protein CASRFGQGGIEQFF.

The gene calls are TRBV24-1 and TRBJ2-1, with 9 bases fitting TRBD2. V lost 6 bases, J lost 1 base, and 9 bases stayed unmatched. This CDR3 has 17 amino acids. The germline CDR1 and CDR2 sequences are KGHDR and SFDVKD. CDR3 in DNA: TGTGCCACCAGTTATACTTCTAGCGGGAAATCCTACAATGAGCAGTTCTTC. It specifies CATSYTSSGKSYNEQFF.

This clonotype was counted many times. The chain couples TRBV7-9 to TRBJ2-2, with D uncertain. The germline V and J ends were trimmed by 5 bases and 3 bases, with 16 bases remaining between them. The germline V gene encodes CDR1 SEHNR and CDR2 FQNEAQ (reference sequence). The CDR3 sequence is 16 residues long. CDR3 coding DNA: TGTGCCAGCAGCAACGGTCTATACGGCGACACCGGGGAGCTGTTTTTT. Protein: CASSNGLYGDTGELFF. The entire variable domain, with the rest obtained from reference TRBV7-9 and TRBJ2-2, is as follows: DTGVSQNPRHKITKRGQNVTFRCDPISEHNRLYWYRQTLGQGPEFLTYFQNEAQLEKSRLLSDRFSAERPKGSFSTLEIQRTEQGDSAMYLCASSNGLYGDTGELFFGEGSRLTVL.

This clonotype was detected only a few times. This chain connects TRBV7-9 to TRBJ1-4; maybe TRBD1 (5 bases). CDR1 is SEHNR and CDR2 is FQNEAQ in the germline V gene (reference sequence). The V end lost 4 bases, the J end lost 6 bases, and 15 bases lay between the germline ends. The CDR3 totals 15 residues. CDR3 DNA: TGTGCCAGCAGCTCGACCGGGACGGATTATGAAAAACTGTTTTTT. Residues: CASSSTGTDYEKLFF.

This clonotype was found once. This rearrangement joins TRBV5-1 to TRBJ2-3, with D unclear. CDR3 length equals 13 residues. Per the germline V gene, CDR1 is SGHRS and CDR2 is YFSETQ. V was cut by 9 bases and J by 0 bases, with 11 bases left in between. CDR3 region: CAIRRDSTDTQYF. The CDR3 DNA reads TGCGCCATCAGGAGAGATAGCACAGATACGCAGTATTTT. The full variable domain, completed using reference TRBV5-1 and TRBJ2-3, is KAGVTQTPRYLIKTRGQQVTLSCSPISGHRSVSWYQQTPGQGLQFLFEYFSETQRNKGNFPGRFSGRQFSNSRSEMNVSTLELGDSALYLCAIRRDSTDTQYFGPGTRLTVL.

This clonotype was observed at least ten times. The rearrangement joins TRBV12-3 or TRBV12-4 to TRBJ1-1, with unresolved D. Trimming shortened V by 7 bases and J by 1 base, and 10 bases separated the two germline ends. The CDR3 has 13 amino acids. The DNA for the CDR3 is TGTGCCAGCACTGGCAGTTCGAACACTGAAGCTTTCTTT. This encodes CASTGSSNTEAFF.

This clonotype was detected a few times. The chain is built from TRBV12-3 or TRBV12-4 and TRBJ2-7; no reliable D call. The CDR3 runs to 14 residues. Trimming stripped 6 bases from V and 2 bases from J, with 14 bases between. In DNA, the CDR3 is TGTGCCAGCAGCCGGGCTCCGACCCCCTACGAGCAGTACTTC. As protein: CASSRAPTPYEQYF.

This clonotype occurred many times. The chain recombines TRBV28 with TRBJ2-3; no definite D call. The V end was cut by 2 bases, the J end by 0 bases, with 18 bases between. The germline V gene encodes CDR1 MDHEN and CDR2 SYDVKM. The CDR3 contains 18 residues. The DNA of the CDR3 is TGTGCCAGCAGTTTAAAGGCCAGTCGGATAGATAGCACAGATACGCAGTATTTT. It translates to CASSLKASRIDSTDTQYF.